The source of this TCR beta chain is a study of human T cells and chemical hapten exposure. Study at large: Diphenylcyclopropenone was administered weekly to the scalp of patients throughout the roughly 22-week study. The variation in per-sample TCR yields arose mainly from small differences in pooled library volumes. Whole-study results and caveats: Expanded TCRs were compared with controls, and the expanded TCRs formed significantly more large CDR3 similarity clusters.

In the case of this clonotype: Antigen specificity is unknown.

Time point here: pre-sensitization, week 0. As for treatment: therapeutic diphenylcyclopropenone sensitization with weekly scalp DPC. Before extraction, the whole blood was not fractionated, and total RNA was taken from it. Ahead of each patch test application, blood was drawn. TCRdb redid the calling of the RACE reads with MiXCR, one entry per CDR3 protein. The sample has about 50,000 distinct CDR3 sequences; 9.5% to 10% are singletons. The clonotype comes from a woman aged 25 to 39 with alopecia areata. Some clones in this sample may be carry-over from other donors' samples. The source material was whole blood, sampled in connection with sensitization to the hapten diphenylcyclopropenone (DPC).

The CDR3 region is CASSLKYTQYF. CDR3 coding DNA: TGTGCCAGCAGTTTAAAATATACGCAGTATTTT. V is TRBV12-3 or TRBV12-4 and J is TRBJ2-3; D not certain. CDR3 length: 11 amino acids. V was cut by 2 bases and J by 7 bases, with 4 bases left in between.